One T cell receptor (beta chain) is described in this entry. These data come from a study of control samples from healthy donors and cancer patients. This CDR3 has 12 amino acids. Between the trimmed V and J ends, which lost 2 bases and 4 bases, there was a span of 4 bases. The germline gives CDR1 SGHDT, CDR2 YYEEEE. Here immunoSEQ multiplex PCR was the method, and the copy in TCRdb shows in-frame clones only, minus some. The table records tens of thousands of clones, 90% to 95% of them present only once. This TCR was sampled from a young man in good health. This chain connects TRBV5-6 to TRBJ1-5; D is undetermined. Sequencing used blood. The CDR3 loop is CASSLINQPQHF. The CDR3 DNA follows: TGTGCCAGCAGCTTAATAAATCAGCCCCAGCATTTT.